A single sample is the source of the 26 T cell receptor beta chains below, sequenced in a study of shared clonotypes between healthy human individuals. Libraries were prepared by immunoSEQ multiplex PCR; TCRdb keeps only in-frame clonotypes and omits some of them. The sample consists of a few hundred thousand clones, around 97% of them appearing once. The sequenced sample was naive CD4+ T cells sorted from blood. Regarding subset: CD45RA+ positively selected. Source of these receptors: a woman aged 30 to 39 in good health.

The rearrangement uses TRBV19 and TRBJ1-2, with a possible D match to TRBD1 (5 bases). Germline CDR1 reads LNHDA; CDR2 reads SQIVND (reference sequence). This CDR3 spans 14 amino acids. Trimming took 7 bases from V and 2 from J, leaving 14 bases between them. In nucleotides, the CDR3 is TGTGCCAGTACCGGATGGGGGGGAAACTATGGCTACACCTTC. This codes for CASTGWGGNYGYTF.

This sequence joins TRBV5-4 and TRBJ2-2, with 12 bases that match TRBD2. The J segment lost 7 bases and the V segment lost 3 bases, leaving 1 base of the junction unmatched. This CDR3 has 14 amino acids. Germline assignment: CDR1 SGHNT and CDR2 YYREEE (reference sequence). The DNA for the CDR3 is TGTGCCAGCAGCTCGGGACTAGCGGGCGGGGAGCTGTTTTTT. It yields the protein CASSSGLAGGELFF.

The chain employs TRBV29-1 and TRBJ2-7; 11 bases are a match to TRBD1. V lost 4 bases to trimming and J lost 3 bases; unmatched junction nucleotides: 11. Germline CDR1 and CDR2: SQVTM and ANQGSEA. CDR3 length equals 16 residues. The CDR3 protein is CSVATLRTGGFYEQYF. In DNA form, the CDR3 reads TGCAGCGTTGCTACTCTCCGGACAGGGGGCTTCTACGAGCAGTACTTC.

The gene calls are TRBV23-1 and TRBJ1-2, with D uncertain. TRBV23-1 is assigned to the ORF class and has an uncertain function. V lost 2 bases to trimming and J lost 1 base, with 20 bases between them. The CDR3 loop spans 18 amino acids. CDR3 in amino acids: CASSQTAIRHSYNYGYTF. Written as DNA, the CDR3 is TGCGCCAGCAGTCAAACCGCGATCCGGCACAGCTATAACTATGGCTACACCTTC.

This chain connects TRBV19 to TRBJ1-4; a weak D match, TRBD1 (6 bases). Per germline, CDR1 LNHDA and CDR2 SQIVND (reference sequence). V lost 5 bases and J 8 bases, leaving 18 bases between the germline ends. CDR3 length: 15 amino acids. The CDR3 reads CASSHLAGGQEKLFF. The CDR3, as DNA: TGTGCCAGTAGTCACTTAGCGGGGGGCCAAGAAAAACTGTTTTTT.

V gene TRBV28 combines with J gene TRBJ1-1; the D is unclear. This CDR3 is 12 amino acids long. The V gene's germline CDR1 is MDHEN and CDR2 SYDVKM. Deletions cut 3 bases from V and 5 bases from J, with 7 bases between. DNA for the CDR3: TGTGCCAGCAGTTTTTTTTGGACTGAAGCTTTCTTT. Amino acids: CASSFFWTEAFF.

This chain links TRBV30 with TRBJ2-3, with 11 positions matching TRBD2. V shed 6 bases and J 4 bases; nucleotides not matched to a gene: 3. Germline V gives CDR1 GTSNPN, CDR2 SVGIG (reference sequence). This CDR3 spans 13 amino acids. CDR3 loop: CACSGRAPDTQYF. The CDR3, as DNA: TGTGCCTGTAGCGGGAGGGCCCCAGATACGCAGTATTTT.

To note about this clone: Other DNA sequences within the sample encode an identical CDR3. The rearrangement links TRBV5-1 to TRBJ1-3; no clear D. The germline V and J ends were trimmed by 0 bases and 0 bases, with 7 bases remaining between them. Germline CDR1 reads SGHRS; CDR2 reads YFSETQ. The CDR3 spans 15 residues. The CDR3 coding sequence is TGCGCCAGCAGCTTGGAGGGAAGCTCTGGAAACACCATATATTTT. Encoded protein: CASSLEGSSGNTIYF.

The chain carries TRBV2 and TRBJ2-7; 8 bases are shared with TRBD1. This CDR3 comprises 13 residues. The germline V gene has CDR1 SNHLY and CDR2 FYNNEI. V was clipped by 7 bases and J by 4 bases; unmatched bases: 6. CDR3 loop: CASTGTGDYEQYF. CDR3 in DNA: TGTGCCAGCACTGGGACAGGAGATTACGAGCAGTACTTC.

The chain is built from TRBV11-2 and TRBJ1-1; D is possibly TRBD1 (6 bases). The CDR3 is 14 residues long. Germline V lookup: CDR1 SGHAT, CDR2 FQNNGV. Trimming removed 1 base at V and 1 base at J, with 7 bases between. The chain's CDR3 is CASSLGGANTEAFF. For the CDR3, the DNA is TGTGCCAGCAGCTTAGGGGGGGCGAACACTGAAGCTTTCTTT.

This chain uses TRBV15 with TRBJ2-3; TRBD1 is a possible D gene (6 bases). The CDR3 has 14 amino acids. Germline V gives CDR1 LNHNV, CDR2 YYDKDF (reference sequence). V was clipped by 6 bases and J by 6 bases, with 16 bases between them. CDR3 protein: CATSGVLRGDTQYF. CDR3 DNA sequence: TGTGCCACCAGTGGGGTTCTTAGGGGGGATACGCAGTATTTT.

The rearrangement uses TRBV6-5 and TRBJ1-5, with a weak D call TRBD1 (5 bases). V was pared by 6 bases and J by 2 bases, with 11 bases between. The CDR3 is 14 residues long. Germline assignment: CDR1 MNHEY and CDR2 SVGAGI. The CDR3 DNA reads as TGTGCCAGCAGATCCGGGACTGGCAATCAGCCCCAGCATTTT. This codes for CASRSGTGNQPQHF.

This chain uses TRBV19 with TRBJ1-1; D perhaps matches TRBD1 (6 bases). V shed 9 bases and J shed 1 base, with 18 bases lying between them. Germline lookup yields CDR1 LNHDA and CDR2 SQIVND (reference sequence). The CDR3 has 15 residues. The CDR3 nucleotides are TGTGCCAGCAAACTCCAGGGGAGATCGAACACTGAAGCTTTCTTT. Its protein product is CASKLQGRSNTEAFF.

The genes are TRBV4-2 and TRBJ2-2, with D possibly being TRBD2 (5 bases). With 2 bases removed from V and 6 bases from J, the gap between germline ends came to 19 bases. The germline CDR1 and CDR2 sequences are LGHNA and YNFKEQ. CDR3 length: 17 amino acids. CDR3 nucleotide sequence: TGTGCCAGCAGCCAACGCCCCCCCGAGGGAATCGCCGGGGAGCTGTTTTTT. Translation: CASSQRPPEGIAGELFF.

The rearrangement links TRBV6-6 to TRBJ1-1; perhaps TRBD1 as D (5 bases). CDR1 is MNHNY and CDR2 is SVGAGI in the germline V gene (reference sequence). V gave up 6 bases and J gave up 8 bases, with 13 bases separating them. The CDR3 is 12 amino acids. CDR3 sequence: CASRAGVQEAFF. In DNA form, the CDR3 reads TGTGCCAGCAGGGCGGGGGTCCAAGAAGCTTTCTTT.

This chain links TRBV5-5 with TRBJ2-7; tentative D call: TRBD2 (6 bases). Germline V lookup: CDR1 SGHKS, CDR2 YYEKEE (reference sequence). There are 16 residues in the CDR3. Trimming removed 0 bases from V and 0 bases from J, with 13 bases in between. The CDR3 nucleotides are TGTGCCAGCAGCTTGGCCCCAGGGAGGAGCTCCTACGAGCAGTACTTC. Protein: CASSLAPGRSSYEQYF.

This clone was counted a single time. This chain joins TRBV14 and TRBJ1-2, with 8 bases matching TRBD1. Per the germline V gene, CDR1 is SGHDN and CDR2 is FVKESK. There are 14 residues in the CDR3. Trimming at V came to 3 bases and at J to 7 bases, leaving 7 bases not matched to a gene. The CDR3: CASSHGQGRLGYTF. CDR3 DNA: TGTGCCAGCAGCCACGGACAGGGTCGTCTTGGCTACACCTTC.

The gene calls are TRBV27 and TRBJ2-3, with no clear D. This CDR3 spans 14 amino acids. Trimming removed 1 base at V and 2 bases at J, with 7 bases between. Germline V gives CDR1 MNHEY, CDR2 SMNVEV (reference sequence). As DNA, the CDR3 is TGTGCCAGCAGTTTATACAAGAACACAGATACGCAGTATTTT. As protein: CASSLYKNTDTQYF.

CDR3 in DNA: TGTGCCAGCAGCTTAGTTGCGGGAGGGAACAATGGGGAGACCCAGTACTTC. Amino acids: CASSLVAGGNNGETQYF. This rearrangement joins TRBV11-2 to TRBJ2-5; 9 nucleotides line up with TRBD2. The V segment lost 1 base and the J segment 5 bases; nucleotides outside the gene matches: 11. CDR3 size: 17 residues. Germline V lookup: CDR1 SGHAT, CDR2 FQNNGV.

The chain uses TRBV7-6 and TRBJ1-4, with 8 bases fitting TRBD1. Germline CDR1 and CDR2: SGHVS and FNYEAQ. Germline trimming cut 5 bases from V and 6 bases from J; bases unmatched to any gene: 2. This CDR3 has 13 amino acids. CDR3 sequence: CASSTGQDEKLFF. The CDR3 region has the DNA TGTGCCAGCAGCACGGGACAGGATGAAAAACTGTTTTTT. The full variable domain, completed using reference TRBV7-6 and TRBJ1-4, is GAGVSQSPRYKVTKRGQDVALRCDPISGHVSLYWYRQALGQGPEFLTYFNYEAQQDKSGLPNDRFSAERPEGSISTLTIQRTEQRDSAMYRCASSTGQDEKLFFGSGTQLSVL.

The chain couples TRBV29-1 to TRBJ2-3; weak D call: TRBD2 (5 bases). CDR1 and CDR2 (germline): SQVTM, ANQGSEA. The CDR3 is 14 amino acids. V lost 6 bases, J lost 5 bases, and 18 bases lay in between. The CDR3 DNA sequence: TGCAGCGTCACCTCGGGGTTGAGCTTAGATACGCAGTATTTT. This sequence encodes CSVTSGLSLDTQYF.

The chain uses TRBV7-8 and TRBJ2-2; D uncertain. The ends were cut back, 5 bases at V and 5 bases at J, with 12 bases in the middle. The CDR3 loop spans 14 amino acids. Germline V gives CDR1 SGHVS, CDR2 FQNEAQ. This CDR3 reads CASSLRSVTGELFF. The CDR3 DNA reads TGTGCCAGCAGCCTGAGGTCGGTTACCGGGGAGCTGTTTTTT.

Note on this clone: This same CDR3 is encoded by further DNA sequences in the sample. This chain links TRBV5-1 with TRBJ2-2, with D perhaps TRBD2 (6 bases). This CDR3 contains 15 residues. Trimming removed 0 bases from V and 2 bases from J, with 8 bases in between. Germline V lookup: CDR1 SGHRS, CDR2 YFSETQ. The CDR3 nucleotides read TGCGCCAGCAGCTTGGCTAGCGCAAACACCGGGGAGCTGTTTTTT. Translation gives CASSLASANTGELFF.

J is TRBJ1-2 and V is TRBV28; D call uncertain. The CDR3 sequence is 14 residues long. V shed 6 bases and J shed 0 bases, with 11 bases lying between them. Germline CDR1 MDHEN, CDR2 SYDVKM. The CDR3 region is CASSKSGANYGYTF. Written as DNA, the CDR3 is TGTGCCAGCAGCAAAAGTGGAGCTAACTATGGCTACACCTTC.

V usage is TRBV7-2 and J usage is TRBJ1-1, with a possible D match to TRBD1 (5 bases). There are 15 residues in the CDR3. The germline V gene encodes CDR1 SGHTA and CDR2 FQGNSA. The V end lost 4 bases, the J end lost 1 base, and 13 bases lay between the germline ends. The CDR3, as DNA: TGTGCCAGCAGCTCGACAGCGACCGAGAACACTGAAGCTTTCTTT. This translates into CASSSTATENTEAFF.

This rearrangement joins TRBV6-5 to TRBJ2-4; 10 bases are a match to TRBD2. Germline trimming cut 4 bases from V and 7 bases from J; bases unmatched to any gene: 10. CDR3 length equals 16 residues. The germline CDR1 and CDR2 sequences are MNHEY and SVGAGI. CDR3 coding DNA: TGTGCCAGCAGTTCCCTAGCGGGAGTGACGGTGAACATTCAGTACTTC. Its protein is CASSSLAGVTVNIQYF.